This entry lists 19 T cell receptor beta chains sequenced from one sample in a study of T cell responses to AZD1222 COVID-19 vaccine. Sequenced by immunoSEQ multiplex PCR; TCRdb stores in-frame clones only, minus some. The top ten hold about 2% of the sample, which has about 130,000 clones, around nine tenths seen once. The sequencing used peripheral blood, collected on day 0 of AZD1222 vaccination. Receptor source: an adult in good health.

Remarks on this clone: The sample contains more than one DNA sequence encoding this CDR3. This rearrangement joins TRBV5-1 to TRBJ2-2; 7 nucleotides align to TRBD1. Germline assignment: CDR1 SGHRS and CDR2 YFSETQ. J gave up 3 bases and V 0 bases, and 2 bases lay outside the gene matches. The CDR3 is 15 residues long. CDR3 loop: CASSLGQGDTGELFF. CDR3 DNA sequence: TGCGCCAGCAGCTTGGGTCAGGGGGACACCGGGGAGCTGTTTTTT.

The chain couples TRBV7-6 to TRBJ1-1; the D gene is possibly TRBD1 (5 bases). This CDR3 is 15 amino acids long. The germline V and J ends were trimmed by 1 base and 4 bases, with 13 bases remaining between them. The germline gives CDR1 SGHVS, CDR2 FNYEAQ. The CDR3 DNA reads TGTGCCAGCAGCTTAGGGGGGTACCCCCTCACTGAAGCTTTCTTT. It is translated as CASSLGGYPLTEAFF.

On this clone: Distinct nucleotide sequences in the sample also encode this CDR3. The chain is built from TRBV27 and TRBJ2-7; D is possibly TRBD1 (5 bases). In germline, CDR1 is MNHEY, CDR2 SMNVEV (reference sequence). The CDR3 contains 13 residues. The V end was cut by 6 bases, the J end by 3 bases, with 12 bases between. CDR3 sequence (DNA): TGTGCCAGCAGCCTGGGGCAGCTCTACGAGCAGTACTTC. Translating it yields CASSLGQLYEQYF.

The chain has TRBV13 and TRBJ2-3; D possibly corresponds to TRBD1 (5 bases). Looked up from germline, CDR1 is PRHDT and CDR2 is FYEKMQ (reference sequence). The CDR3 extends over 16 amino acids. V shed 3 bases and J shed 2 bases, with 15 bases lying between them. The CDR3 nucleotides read TGTGCCAGCAGCTTGTGGGGCTCACTAAACACAGATACGCAGTATTTT. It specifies CASSLWGSLNTDTQYF.

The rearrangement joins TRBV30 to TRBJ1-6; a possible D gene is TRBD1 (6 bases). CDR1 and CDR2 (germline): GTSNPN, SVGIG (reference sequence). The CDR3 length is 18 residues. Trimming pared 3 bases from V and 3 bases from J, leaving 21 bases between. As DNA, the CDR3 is TGTGCCTGGAGGTCTAGAGACAGGCGACGAAACTATAATTCACCCCTCCACTTT. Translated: CAWRSRDRRRNYNSPLHF.

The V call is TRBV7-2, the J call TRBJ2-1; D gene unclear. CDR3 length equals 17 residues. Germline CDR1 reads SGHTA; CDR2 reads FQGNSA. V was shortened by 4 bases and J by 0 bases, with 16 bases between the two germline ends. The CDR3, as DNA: TGTGCCAGCAGCTCCCTTGTGGGCCCGAGCTCCTACAATGAGCAGTTCTTC. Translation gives CASSSLVGPSSYNEQFF.

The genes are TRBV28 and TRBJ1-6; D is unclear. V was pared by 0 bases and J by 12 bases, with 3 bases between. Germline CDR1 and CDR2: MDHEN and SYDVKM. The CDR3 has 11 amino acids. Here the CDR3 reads CASSLWGPLHF. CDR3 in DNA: TGTGCCAGCAGTTTATGGGGACCCCTCCACTTT.

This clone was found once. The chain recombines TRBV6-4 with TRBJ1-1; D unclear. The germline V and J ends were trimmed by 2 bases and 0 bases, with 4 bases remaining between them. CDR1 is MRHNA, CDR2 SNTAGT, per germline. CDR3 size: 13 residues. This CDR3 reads CASSDTLNTEAFF. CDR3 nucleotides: TGTGCCAGCAGTGACACGTTGAACACTGAAGCTTTCTTT.

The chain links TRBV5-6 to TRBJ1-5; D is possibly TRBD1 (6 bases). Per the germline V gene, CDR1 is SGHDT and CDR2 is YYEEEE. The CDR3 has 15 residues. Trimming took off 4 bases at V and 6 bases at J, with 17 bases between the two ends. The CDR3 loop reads CASSRRTERSQPQHF. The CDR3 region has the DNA TGTGCCAGCAGCCGACGGACAGAGAGAAGTCAGCCCCAGCATTTT. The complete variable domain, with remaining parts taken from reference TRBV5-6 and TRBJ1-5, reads DAGVTQSPTHLIKTRGQQVTLRCSPKSGHDTVSWYQQALGQGPQFIFQYYEEEERQRGNFPDRFSGHQFPNYSSELNVNALLLGDSALYLCASSRRTERSQPQHFGDGTRLSIL.

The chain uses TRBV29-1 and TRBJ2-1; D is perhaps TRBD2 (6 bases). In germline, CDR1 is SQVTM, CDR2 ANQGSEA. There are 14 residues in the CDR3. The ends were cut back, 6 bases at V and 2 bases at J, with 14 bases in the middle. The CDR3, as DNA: TGCAGCGTCCCCGACCCGGGGGCCTACAATGAGCAGTTCTTC. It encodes CSVPDPGAYNEQFF.

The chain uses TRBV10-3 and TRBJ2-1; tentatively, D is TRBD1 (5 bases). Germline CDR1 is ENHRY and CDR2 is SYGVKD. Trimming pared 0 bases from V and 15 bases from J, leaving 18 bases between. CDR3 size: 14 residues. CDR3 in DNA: TGTGCCATCAGTGAGTCTGGGCAGGGAAGGAGTGGGTTCTTC. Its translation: CAISESGQGRSGFF.

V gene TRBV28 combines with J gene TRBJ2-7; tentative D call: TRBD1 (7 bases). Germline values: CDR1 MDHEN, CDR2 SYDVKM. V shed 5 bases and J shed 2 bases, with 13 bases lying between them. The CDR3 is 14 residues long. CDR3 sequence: CASSPPGGPYEQYF. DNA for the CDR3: TGTGCCAGCAGTCCGCCAGGGGGGCCCTACGAGCAGTACTTC.

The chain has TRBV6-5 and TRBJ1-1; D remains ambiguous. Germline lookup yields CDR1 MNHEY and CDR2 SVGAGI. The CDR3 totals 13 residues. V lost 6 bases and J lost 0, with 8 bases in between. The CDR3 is CASRYTMNTEAFF. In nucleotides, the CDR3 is TGTGCCAGCAGATACACAATGAACACTGAAGCTTTCTTT.

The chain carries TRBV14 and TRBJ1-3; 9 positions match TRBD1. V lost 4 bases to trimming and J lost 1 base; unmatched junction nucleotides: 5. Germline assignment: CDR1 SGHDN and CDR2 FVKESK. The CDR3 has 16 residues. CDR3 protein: CASSPAGTGSGNTIYF. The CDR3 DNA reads TGTGCCAGCAGCCCCGCCGGGACAGGGTCTGGAAACACCATATATTTT.

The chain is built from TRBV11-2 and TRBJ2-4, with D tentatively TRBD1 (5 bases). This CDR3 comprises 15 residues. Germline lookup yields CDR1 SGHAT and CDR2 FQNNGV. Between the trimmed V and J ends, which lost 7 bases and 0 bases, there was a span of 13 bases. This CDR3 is CASTTTDLAKNIQYF. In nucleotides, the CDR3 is TGTGCCAGCACTACGACAGACCTAGCCAAAAACATTCAGTACTTC. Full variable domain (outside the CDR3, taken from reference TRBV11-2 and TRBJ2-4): EAGVAQSPRYKIIEKRQSVAFWCNPISGHATLYWYQQILGQGPKLLIQFQNNGVVDDSQLPKDRFSAERLKGVDSTLKIQPAKLEDSAVYLCASTTTDLAKNIQYFGAGTRLSVL.

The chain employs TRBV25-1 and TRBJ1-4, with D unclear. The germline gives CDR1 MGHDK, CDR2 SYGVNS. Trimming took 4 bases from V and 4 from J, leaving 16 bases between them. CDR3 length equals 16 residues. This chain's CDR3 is CASSARFGSGNEKLFF. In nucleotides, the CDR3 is TGTGCCAGCAGTGCCCGCTTCGGGTCTGGTAATGAAAAACTGTTTTTT.

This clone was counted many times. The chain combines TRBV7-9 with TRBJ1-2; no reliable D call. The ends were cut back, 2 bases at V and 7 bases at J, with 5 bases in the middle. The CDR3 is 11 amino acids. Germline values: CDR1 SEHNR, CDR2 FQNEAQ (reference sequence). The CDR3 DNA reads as TGTGCCAGCAGCTTATCGGGTGGCTACACCTTC. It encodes CASSLSGGYTF.

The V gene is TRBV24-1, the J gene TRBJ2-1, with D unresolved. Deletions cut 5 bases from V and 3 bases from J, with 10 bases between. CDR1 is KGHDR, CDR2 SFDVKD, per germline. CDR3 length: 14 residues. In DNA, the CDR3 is TGTGCCACCAGTGGGCGACCAATCTACAATGAGCAGTTCTTC. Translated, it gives CATSGRPIYNEQFF.

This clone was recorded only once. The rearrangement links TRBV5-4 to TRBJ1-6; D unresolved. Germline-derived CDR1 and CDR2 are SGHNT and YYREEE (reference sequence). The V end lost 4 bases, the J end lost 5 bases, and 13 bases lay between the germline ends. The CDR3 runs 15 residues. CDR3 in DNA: TGTGCCAGCAGCCAACAGCGGTATAATAATTCACCCCTCCACTTT. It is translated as CASSQQRYNNSPLHF.